The TCR beta chain under discussion was sequenced for a study of T cell responses to AZD1222 COVID-19 vaccine. Overall study findings and caveats: Researchers report vaccine-associated CD4 TCRs spanning spike, with dominance at 160-218 and 743-854. At baseline, seropositivity was found in only 6 or 7 AZD1222 recipients. Regions left unmutated in variants are reportedly the target of nearly half of spike-specific TCRs.

The repertoire was sequenced with immunoSEQ multiplex PCR; TCRdb's copy has only in-frame clones and lacks some. The data contain some 200,000 clones, roughly nine tenths of them singletons. It was second doses at about 4 or about 12 weeks that were pooled. Points on this clone: Its antigen is not known.

V lost 5 bases to trimming and J lost 1 base; unmatched junction nucleotides: 9. The germline V gene has CDR1 SQVTM and CDR2 ANQGSEA. The CDR3 loop spans 15 amino acids. The sequencing used peripheral blood, collected 28 days after the second AZD1222 dose. This clonotype was obtained from an adult who received the AZD1222 COVID-19 vaccine. J is TRBJ2-3 and V is TRBV29-1; 7 positions agree with TRBD1. The CDR3 nucleotides read TGCAGCGTTCACGGACCGGGACAGCGCACAGATACGCAGTATTTT. Translated: CSVHGPGQRTDTQYF.